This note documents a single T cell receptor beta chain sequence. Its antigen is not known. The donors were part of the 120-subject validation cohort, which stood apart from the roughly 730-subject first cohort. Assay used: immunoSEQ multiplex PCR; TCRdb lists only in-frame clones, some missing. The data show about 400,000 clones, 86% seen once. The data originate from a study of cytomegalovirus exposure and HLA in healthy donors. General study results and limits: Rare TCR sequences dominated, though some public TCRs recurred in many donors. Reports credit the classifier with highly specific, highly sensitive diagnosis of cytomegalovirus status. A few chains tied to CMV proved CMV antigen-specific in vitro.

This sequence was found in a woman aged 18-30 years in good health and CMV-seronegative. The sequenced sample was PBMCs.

In DNA form, the CDR3 reads TGTGCCTGGAGTTTCCCGACCCGGGACAGGTCTAATTCACCCCTCCACTTT. Protein: CAWSFPTRDRSNSPLHF. The rearrangement links TRBV30 to TRBJ1-6, with 8 bases identical to TRBD1. Germline V lookup: CDR1 GTSNPN, CDR2 SVGIG (reference sequence). Trimming at V came to 2 bases and at J to 6 bases, leaving 12 bases not matched to a gene. The CDR3 sequence is 17 residues long.